This entry is about one TCR beta chain. This record belongs to a study of human T cells and chemical hapten exposure. Study in general: For the roughly 26-week duration of the study, patients were given weekly doses of diphenylcyclopropenone on the scalp. Patch tests applied 0.01% DPC to the upper back and were scored after 6 days.

The CDR3 runs to 17 residues. Trimming cost V 4 bases and J 4 bases, with 22 bases left between them. The germline CDR1 and CDR2 sequences are MNHEY and SVGAGI. MiXCR was run by TCRdb on the RACE reads, yielding one entry per CDR3 protein. The repertoire consists of 75,000 to 100,000 distinct CDR3 sequences, with 12% occurring once and the leading ten covering under 4%. Time point defined: patch test 1, 2 weeks after DPC sensitization. As for treatment: therapeutic diphenylcyclopropenone sensitization with weekly scalp DPC. Prior to application of each patch test, blood was drawn. The sequenced sample was whole blood, obtained in connection with sensitization to the hapten diphenylcyclopropenone (DPC). The rearrangement uses TRBV6-5 and TRBJ1-2; D not resolved. This sequence originates from a woman aged 55-70 years with alopecia areata. Some clones in this sample may be carry-over from other donors' samples. The chain's CDR3 is CASSSTRPGSRVYGYTF. DNA of the CDR3: TGTGCCAGCAGTTCCACTCGGCCCGGGTCCCGGGTCTATGGCTACACCTTC.